The present T cell receptor beta chain was sequenced within a study of cytomegalovirus exposure and HLA in healthy donors. Study-wide context: Most donors, more than 80% of 398 genotyped, fell in the Caucasian-associated ancestry cluster. Study results and limitations: A later look showed TCR association rates differing by HLA locus, highest for DRB1 and lowest for HLA-C. Later genetic work tied a missense DCLRE1C variant to beta-chain V and J trimming.

A remark on this clone: Its antigen remains unidentified.

Germline V CDR1 and CDR2: MNHEY, SVGAGI. The CDR3 runs to 15 residues. V lost 4 bases and J 4 bases, leaving 16 bases between the germline ends. PCR primers comprised 60 Vbeta and 13 Jbeta primers. Generated by immunoSEQ multiplex PCR, the TCRdb table keeps only in-frame clones and is missing some. Of around 160,000 clones listed, roughly 80% are singletons. The receptor comes from a human donor in good health. The rearrangement uses TRBV6-5 and TRBJ1-2; D unresolved. The sequencing input was PBMCs. The chain's CDR3 is CASSLKTGVGYGYTF. Here the CDR3 DNA reads TGTGCCAGCAGTTTGAAGACCGGGGTCGGCTATGGCTACACCTTC.